Shown below are 27 T cell receptor beta chains from a single sample sequenced in a study of long-term antiretroviral therapy in people with HIV. The immunoSEQ assay was v3.0, run at survey level. The data were produced by immunoSEQ multiplex PCR, yet TCRdb's version contains in-frame clones alone and is incomplete. The sample yields about 25,000 clones, 60% to 85% seen once. Specimen: unsorted PBMCs, collected 2.1 years after starting antiretroviral therapy. These receptors were taken from a young man with HIV.

This chain connects TRBV27 to TRBJ1-1; the match to TRBD1 covers 8 bases. Per germline, CDR1 MNHEY and CDR2 SMNVEV (reference sequence). V lost 6 bases to trimming and J lost 4 bases; unmatched junction nucleotides: 13. CDR3 size: 16 residues. CDR3: CASSRNLQGAGTEAFF. The CDR3 DNA follows: TGTGCCAGCAGCCGAAACCTCCAGGGGGCCGGCACTGAAGCTTTCTTT.

The J gene is TRBJ2-1, the V gene TRBV20-1; no clear D gene. The CDR3 loop spans 11 amino acids. V dropped 5 bases and J dropped 7 bases, with 9 bases sitting between them. Germline V lookup: CDR1 DFQATT, CDR2 SNEGSKA (reference sequence). CDR3 sequence reads: CSAGRINEQFF. The CDR3 DNA reads TGCAGTGCTGGGCGAATAAATGAGCAGTTCTTC.

J is TRBJ1-1 and V is TRBV9; tentatively, D is TRBD1 (5 bases). The V gene lost 0 bases and the J gene lost 2 bases, with 17 bases spanning the gap. The germline V gene has CDR1 SGDLS and CDR2 YYNGEE. The CDR3 runs 17 residues. CDR3 bases: TGTGCCAGCAGCGTAGGGGTGGGCAGGGCGAACAACACTGAAGCTTTCTTT. This translates into CASSVGVGRANNTEAFF. Variable domain in full (rest from reference TRBV9 and TRBJ1-1): DSGVTQTPKHLITATGQRVTLRCSPRSGDLSVYWYQQSLDQGLQFLIQYYNGEERAKGNILERFSAQQFPDLHSELNLSSLELGDSALYFCASSVGVGRANNTEAFFGQGTRLTVV.

On this clone: The junction and the germline gene differ at one end; a read error may be behind it. The chain links TRBV6-5 to TRBJ1-2; D gene ambiguous. CDR3 length: 12 residues. CDR1 is MNHEY and CDR2 is SVGAGI in the germline V gene. The CDR3 coding sequence is TGTGCCAGCGGTTATCCGGGCGTTGGGTACACCTTC. Translating gives CASGYPGVGYTF.

The chain links TRBV7-9 to TRBJ2-5; no clear D gene. Germline lookup yields CDR1 SEHNR and CDR2 FQNEAQ (reference sequence). The CDR3 spans 15 residues. Trimming removed 4 bases from V and 6 bases from J, with 18 bases in between. The CDR3 region has the DNA TGTGCCAGCAGCTCGACTCTCCGCCAAGTACAGACCCAGTACTTC. Its translation is CASSSTLRQVQTQYF.

The chain is built from TRBV6-1 and TRBJ2-7, with D unclear. The CDR3 loop spans 13 amino acids. The V end lost 1 base, the J end lost 4 bases, and 8 bases lay between the germline ends. Per the germline V gene, CDR1 is MNHNS and CDR2 is SASEGT. Here the CDR3 reads CASSEVIRYEQYF. CDR3 in DNA: TGTGCCAGCAGTGAAGTCATCAGGTACGAGCAGTACTTC.

V gene TRBV6-1 combines with J gene TRBJ2-1; maybe TRBD1 (6 bases). The CDR3 length is 14 residues. Germline loops: CDR1 MNHNS, CDR2 SASEGT. Between the trimmed V and J ends, which lost 4 bases and 4 bases, there was a span of 11 bases. CDR3 DNA: TGTGCCAGCAGTGGAGAAGGGGGTTACAATGAGCAGTTCTTC. This codes for CASSGEGGYNEQFF.

This clone appeared a single time. The chain has TRBV2 and TRBJ2-3; the D is unclear. Germline V gives CDR1 SNHLY, CDR2 FYNNEI. Trimming stripped 10 bases from V and 1 base from J, with 9 bases between. This CDR3 spans 12 amino acids. CDR3 sequence reads: CAIRRGTDTQYF. As DNA, the CDR3 is TGTGCCATCAGACGCGGCACAGATACGCAGTATTTT.

The chain employs TRBV5-4 and TRBJ2-1; D not resolved. Germline V gives CDR1 SGHNT, CDR2 YYREEE (reference sequence). This CDR3 comprises 13 residues. V gave up 0 bases and J gave up 4 bases, with 5 bases separating them. DNA of the CDR3: TGTGCCAGCAGCTTGGGGCCTTACAATGAGCAGTTCTTC. Translation: CASSLGPYNEQFF.

The chain uses TRBV12-5 and TRBJ2-1, with unresolved D. Trimming took off 1 base at V and 7 bases at J, with 14 bases between the two ends. There are 15 residues in the CDR3. Germline loops: CDR1 LGHNT, CDR2 FRNRAP. CDR3 in amino acids: CASGLEPSPDNEQFF. The CDR3 DNA reads TGTGCTAGTGGTTTGGAGCCATCTCCCGATAATGAGCAGTTCTTC.

The chain combines TRBV6-1 with TRBJ1-1; D call uncertain. There are 14 residues in the CDR3. Per the germline V gene, CDR1 is MNHNS and CDR2 is SASEGT. V was shortened by 2 bases and J by 4 bases, with 11 bases between the two germline ends. This chain's CDR3 is CASSERIQFTEAFF. The CDR3 nucleotides read TGTGCCAGCAGTGAAAGGATCCAATTCACTGAAGCTTTCTTT.

The J gene is TRBJ2-5, the V gene TRBV2; the D is unclear. The CDR3 contains 14 residues. Trimming took 2 bases from V and 2 from J, leaving 9 bases between them. Germline V lookup: CDR1 SNHLY, CDR2 FYNNEI. DNA for the CDR3: TGTGCCAGCAGTGAAAGCAGTCATCAAGAGACCCAGTACTTC. It translates to CASSESSHQETQYF.

This clone came up a few times. V is TRBV7-6 and J is TRBJ2-7; D unclear. Trimming left V 5 bases short and J 0 bases short, with 11 bases between. Per the germline V gene, CDR1 is SGHVS and CDR2 is FNYEAQ. The CDR3 sequence is 14 residues long. The CDR3 bases are TGTGCCAGCAGCGCTATTCCGACCTCCTACGAGCAGTACTTC. This encodes CASSAIPTSYEQYF.

This chain's CDR3 is CASSIPGQGSYEQYF. The CDR3 bases are TGTGCCAGTAGTATTCCGGGACAGGGGTCCTACGAGCAGTACTTC. This chain connects TRBV19 to TRBJ2-7; 10 bases match TRBD1. Germline V lookup: CDR1 LNHDA, CDR2 SQIVND (reference sequence). J lost 1 base, V lost 3 bases, and 3 bases had no gene match. CDR3 length: 15 amino acids.

The chain joins TRBV4-1 to TRBJ2-1; D gene unclear. Germline V gene sequence: CDR1 MGHRA, CDR2 YSYEKL. This CDR3 is 15 amino acids long. The V gene lost 1 base and the J gene lost 6 bases, with 13 bases spanning the gap. CDR3 sequence: CASSQVGFSFNEQFF. In DNA, the CDR3 is TGCGCCAGCAGCCAAGTAGGGTTTTCATTCAATGAGCAGTTCTTC.

The chain's CDR3 is CASSIVAEGEQYF. The CDR3 DNA follows: TGTGCCAGTAGTATAGTTGCCGAGGGGGAGCAGTACTTC. This chain joins TRBV19 and TRBJ2-7, with D perhaps being TRBD1 or TRBD2 (5 bases each). V lost 1 base and J 7 bases, leaving 11 bases between the germline ends. Germline V CDR1 and CDR2: LNHDA, SQIVND (reference sequence). The length of the CDR3 is 13 residues.

This chain links TRBV7-3 with TRBJ2-3, with TRBD2 identical over 13 bases. Germline V gives CDR1 SGHTA, CDR2 FQGTGA. This CDR3 has 16 residues. Trimming removed 5 bases from V and 6 bases from J; junction bases left unmatched: 8. The CDR3 bases are TGTGCCAGCAGCATCACTAGCGGGGGGGCGAAGGATACGCAGTATTTT. Translation gives CASSITSGGAKDTQYF.

This chain uses TRBV19 with TRBJ2-2; weak D call: TRBD2 (5 bases). Germline loops: CDR1 LNHDA, CDR2 SQIVND (reference sequence). The CDR3 contains 15 residues. Trimming left V 7 bases short and J 1 base short, with 13 bases between. In DNA, the CDR3 is TGTGCCAGTAATGCTATGGGAGTGAACACCGGGGAGCTGTTTTTT. Amino acids: CASNAMGVNTGELFF.

This chain joins TRBV10-3 and TRBJ1-3; possibly TRBD1 for D (5 bases). CDR3 size: 16 residues. Between the trimmed V and J ends, which lost 4 bases and 8 bases, there was a span of 21 bases. Germline CDR1 and CDR2: ENHRY and SYGVKD. The CDR3, as DNA: TGTGCCATCAGTGGTACCGGGACTCAGCAAGGGGACACCATATATTTT. Translated: CAISGTGTQQGDTIYF.

The CDR3 spells CASSVAGGLGETQYF. The CDR3 coding sequence is TGTGCCAGCAGCGTAGCGGGAGGGCTAGGAGAGACCCAGTACTTC. V and J are TRBV9 and TRBJ2-5; 8 bases fit TRBD2. Germline trimming cut 0 bases from V and 4 bases from J; bases unmatched to any gene: 5. The germline gives CDR1 SGDLS, CDR2 YYNGEE. This CDR3 has 15 amino acids.

The J gene is TRBJ1-2, the V gene TRBV10-3, with D possibly being TRBD1 (6 bases). The CDR3 loop spans 12 amino acids. Trimming shortened V by 3 bases and J by 7 bases, and 9 bases separated the two germline ends. Per germline, CDR1 ENHRY and CDR2 SYGVKD. The CDR3 DNA reads TGTGCCATCAGTGATGCCAGGGGTGGCTACACCTTC. Protein product: CAISDARGGYTF.

This clone was observed a handful of times. V is TRBV9 and J is TRBJ2-3; unclear D gene. Trimming stripped 5 bases from V and 6 bases from J, with 19 bases between. This CDR3 spans 15 amino acids. Germline V gene lookup returns CDR1 SGDLS and CDR2 YYNGEE. CDR3 nucleotide sequence: TGTGCCAGCAGTACCGGGTCTCAATCGTCTGATACGCAGTATTTT. This sequence encodes CASSTGSQSSDTQYF.

The chain has TRBV5-1 and TRBJ2-2, with D unresolved. Germline-derived CDR1 and CDR2 are SGHRS and YFSETQ. Trimming took 4 bases from V and 4 from J, leaving 8 bases between them. CDR3 length equals 13 residues. The CDR3 is CASSNSVTGELFF. The DNA for the CDR3 is TGCGCCAGCAGCAACAGTGTCACCGGGGAGCTGTTTTTT. The full variable domain, in which reference TRBV5-1 and TRBJ2-2 provide the parts outside the CDR3, is KAGVTQTPRYLIKTRGQQVTLSCSPISGHRSVSWYQQTPGQGLQFLFEYFSETQRNKGNFPGRFSGRQFSNSRSEMNVSTLELGDSALYLCASSNSVTGELFFGEGSRLTVL.

CDR3 protein: CASSKEGGVYGYTF. CDR3 DNA sequence: TGTGCCAGCAGCAAAGAAGGGGGCGTCTATGGCTACACCTTC. The chain couples TRBV6-5 to TRBJ1-2, with 7 bases that match TRBD1. V dropped 6 bases and J dropped 4; count of bases not matched to a gene: 8. From germline, CDR1 is MNHEY and CDR2 SVGAGI. The CDR3 has 14 residues.

CDR3 nucleotide sequence: TGTGCCAGCAGGCCTCCAACGGGACAGGGGAACTATGGCTACACCTTC. It codes for CASRPPTGQGNYGYTF. The V gene is TRBV2, the J gene TRBJ1-2; 10 nucleotides align to TRBD1. CDR3 size: 16 residues. CDR1 is SNHLY and CDR2 is FYNNEI in the germline V gene. Trimming removed 6 bases from V and 2 bases from J; junction bases left unmatched: 9.

The table lists this clone with a count of one. This chain links TRBV11-2 with TRBJ2-5, with no clear D. V lost 5 bases and J 2 bases, leaving 12 bases between the germline ends. The CDR3 has 14 residues. The germline V gene has CDR1 SGHAT and CDR2 FQNNGV. For the CDR3, the DNA is TGTGCCAGCAGCCACCCAGGTAGACAAGAGACCCAGTACTTC. Translation gives CASSHPGRQETQYF.

The J gene is TRBJ2-7, the V gene TRBV6-6; maybe TRBD1 (6 bases). The V gene lost 6 bases and the J gene lost 2 bases, with 8 bases spanning the gap. CDR1 is MNHNY and CDR2 is SVGAGI in the germline V gene (reference sequence). The CDR3 loop spans 12 amino acids. The CDR3 DNA sequence: TGTGCCAGCAGCCGGACAGCCTACGAGCAGTACTTC. It yields the protein CASSRTAYEQYF.